The 22 T cell receptor beta chains listed next were all sequenced from one sample in a study of blood T cell repertoires in COVID-19. Measured with immunoSEQ multiplex PCR; TCRdb has only the in-frame clones, and not every one. The repertoire includes 270,000 or so clones, 80% to 90% of them detected once, and 6.6% sits in the top ten. The sample comprised PBMCs or T cells enriched from blood (not recorded which). The receptors come from a woman in her 50s who had been exposed to COVID-19.

This clone was observed a single time. The V call is TRBV29-1, the J call TRBJ1-2; no clear D. The CDR3 covers 17 residues. Trimming took 3 bases from V and 4 from J, leaving 24 bases between them. Germline loops: CDR1 SQVTM, CDR2 ANQGSEA. The CDR3 DNA reads as TGCAGCGTTGAGGAATTACCTTGGACTTACGGTGGCTATGGCTACACCTTC. It encodes CSVEELPWTYGGYGYTF.

This clone was detected once. This chain connects TRBV19 to TRBJ1-1; unclear D gene. Deletions cut 3 bases from V and 0 bases from J, with 8 bases between. The CDR3 has 14 residues. Germline V gene data show CDR1 as LNHDA and CDR2 as SQIVND (reference sequence). The DNA of the CDR3 is TGTGCCAGTAGTATTCACCGGGTGAACACTGAAGCTTTCTTT. It codes for CASSIHRVNTEAFF.

This chain uses TRBV25-1 with TRBJ1-4, with unresolved D. Germline assignment: CDR1 MGHDK and CDR2 SYGVNS. The CDR3 is made up of 14 amino acids. Trimming stripped 1 base from V and 5 bases from J, with 8 bases between. This CDR3 reads CASSESWRNEKLFF. CDR3 bases: TGTGCCAGCAGTGAATCATGGCGGAATGAAAAACTGTTTTTT.

The rearrangement uses TRBV21-1 and TRBJ1-2; the table assigns TRBD1, which was not confirmed against the DNA. TRBV21-1 is a pseudogene segment. The CDR3 has 15 residues. The CDR3 region has the DNA TGTGCCAGCAGCAGGAAAGGGGGCTCCTCCTATGGCTACACCTTC. This translates into CASSRKGGSSYGYTF.

This sequence joins TRBV7-2 and TRBJ2-5, with 8 bases fitting TRBD2. Germline lookup yields CDR1 SGHTA and CDR2 FQGNSA. V shed 8 bases and J 2 bases; nucleotides not matched to a gene: 7. The CDR3 is made up of 14 amino acids. The CDR3 loop reads CASGLAGSQETQYF. CDR3 bases: TGTGCCAGCGGATTAGCGGGGAGTCAAGAGACCCAGTACTTC.

V is TRBV4-3 and J is TRBJ2-3, with 9 nucleotides matching TRBD2. Trimming took 0 bases from V and 6 from J; bases not matched to a gene: 10. Germline V gene lookup returns CDR1 LGHNA and CDR2 YSLEER. CDR3 length: 17 residues. CDR3 coding DNA: TGCGCCAGCAGCCAAGATCTTGCGGGGGGGCAATCCGATACGCAGTATTTT. This sequence encodes CASSQDLAGGQSDTQYF.

The chain is built from TRBV9 and TRBJ2-3; TRBD2 aligns across 9 bases. Germline trimming cut 4 bases from V and 5 bases from J; bases unmatched to any gene: 8. The V gene's germline CDR1 is SGDLS and CDR2 YYNGEE. The CDR3 has 15 amino acids. CDR3 nucleotide sequence: TGTGCCAGCAGCTTCCGGACTAGCGAGGGAGATACGCAGTATTTT. It translates to CASSFRTSEGDTQYF.

This chain uses TRBV18 with TRBJ2-3; 7 bases agree with TRBD2. V shed 4 bases and J 7 bases; nucleotides not matched to a gene: 8. CDR3 length equals 14 residues. Germline CDR1 and CDR2: KGHSH and LQKENI. The CDR3 loop reads CASSQGLAAYTQYF. CDR3 in DNA: TGTGCCAGCTCACAGGGTCTAGCGGCCTATACGCAGTATTTT.

The V and J genes are TRBV2 and TRBJ2-1; TRBD2 matches at 13 bases. This CDR3 has 14 amino acids. Germline CDR1 is SNHLY and CDR2 is FYNNEI. Trimming at V came to 6 bases and at J to 7 bases, leaving 3 bases not matched to a gene. CDR3 in amino acids: CASRGLAGPNEQFF. The CDR3 DNA is TGTGCCAGCAGGGGACTAGCGGGGCCGAATGAGCAGTTCTTC.

This clone was counted only a few times. The chain carries TRBV5-1 and TRBJ2-7; TRBD1 is a possible D gene (6 bases). Trimming removed 2 bases from V and 4 bases from J, with 10 bases in between. The V gene's germline CDR1 is SGHRS and CDR2 YFSETQ. The CDR3 contains 13 residues. CDR3 sequence: CASSFEGQYEQYF. CDR3 coding DNA: TGCGCCAGCAGCTTTGAAGGACAGTACGAGCAGTACTTC.

The genes are TRBV21-1 and TRBJ1-2; the table's D call, TRBD1, has no DNA check behind it. TRBV21-1 is flagged as a pseudogene. CDR3 length: 15 amino acids. The CDR3 DNA follows: TGTGCCAGCAGCGAAGGAAGGTTGTGGGCAGATGGCTACACCTTC. Protein product: CASSEGRLWADGYTF.

This clone appeared a single time. In nucleotides, the CDR3 is TGTGCCAGCAGCCAGAAAGGACTAGCGGTCTACAATGAGCAGTTCTTC. Amino acid sequence: CASSQKGLAVYNEQFF. V is TRBV3-1 (or the pseudogene TRBV3-2) and J is TRBJ2-1; TRBD2 agrees at 10 bases. With V trimmed by 3 bases and J by 3 bases, 5 bases remained unmatched. This CDR3 has 16 amino acids. The germline CDR1 and CDR2 sequences are LGHDT and YNNKEL (reference sequence).

The gene calls are TRBV15 and TRBJ1-5; D ambiguous. Looked up from germline, CDR1 is LNHNV and CDR2 is YYDKDF (reference sequence). V lost 1 base, J lost 5 bases, and 3 bases lay in between. This CDR3 comprises 12 residues. CDR3 amino acids: CATSRADQPQHF. As DNA, the CDR3 is TGTGCCACCAGCAGAGCAGATCAGCCCCAGCATTTT.

This sequence joins TRBV19 and TRBJ1-5; tentatively, D is TRBD1 (5 bases). The germline gives CDR1 LNHDA, CDR2 SQIVND (reference sequence). The CDR3 consists of 15 residues. Trimming pared 3 bases from V and 3 bases from J, leaving 12 bases between. CDR3 coding DNA: TGTGCCAGTAGTATTGGGAACAGGTTCAATCAGCCCCAGCATTTT. Protein: CASSIGNRFNQPQHF.

The V call is TRBV7-8, the J call TRBJ1-4; 10 positions match TRBD1. V was clipped by 5 bases and J by 0 bases; unmatched bases: 9. The CDR3 length is 18 residues. From germline, CDR1 is SGHVS and CDR2 FQNEAQ. As DNA, the CDR3 is TGTGCCAGCAGCCCCCGGACAGGGGGAGGTTCAACTAATGAAAAACTGTTTTTT. This sequence encodes CASSPRTGGGSTNEKLFF.

This chain connects TRBV3-1 (or the pseudogene TRBV3-2) to TRBJ2-5, with 8 bases lining up with TRBD2. CDR3 size: 16 residues. Germline-derived CDR1 and CDR2 are LGHDT and YNNKEL (reference sequence). The V gene end was trimmed by 0 bases and the J gene end by 1 base; junction bases not matched to a gene: 4. The CDR3 region is CASSQDVAGSQETQYF. The DNA for the CDR3 is TGTGCCAGCAGCCAAGATGTAGCGGGGTCCCAAGAGACCCAGTACTTC.

In nucleotides, the CDR3 is TGCGCCAGCAGCCCCGGGTCTGCTAACTATGGCTACACCTTC. This sequence encodes CASSPGSANYGYTF. The rearrangement links TRBV10-2 to TRBJ1-2; D gene unclear. V lost 6 bases and J 0 bases, leaving 11 bases between the germline ends. The V gene's germline CDR1 is WSHSY and CDR2 SAAADI. CDR3 length: 14 residues.

The V gene is TRBV30, the J gene TRBJ1-1; 7 bases agree with TRBD1. The ends lost 1 base at V and 4 bases at J; junction bases unmatched: 3. The CDR3 has 13 residues. The germline CDR1 and CDR2 sequences are GTSNPN and SVGIG (reference sequence). The DNA for the CDR3 is TGTGCCTGGAGTGGTAACAGGGGCACTGAAGCTTTCTTT. Amino acid sequence: CAWSGNRGTEAFF. Variable domain in full (rest from reference TRBV30 and TRBJ1-1): SQTIHQWPATLVQPVGSPLSLECTVEGTSNPNLYWYRQAAGRGLQLLFYSVGIGQISSEVPQNLSASRPQDRQFILSSKKLLLSDSGFYLCAWSGNRGTEAFFGQGTRLTVV.

The CDR3 DNA is TGTGCCAGCAGTGAAGCGACTCGCTATGGCTACACCTTC. Its protein product is CASSEATRYGYTF. The J gene is TRBJ1-2, the V gene TRBV2; D gene ambiguous. Trimming took off 0 bases at V and 4 bases at J, with 6 bases between the two ends. Germline-derived CDR1 and CDR2 are SNHLY and FYNNEI. This CDR3 has 13 residues.

The chain uses TRBV7-9 and TRBJ2-6; D is perhaps TRBD1 (5 bases). The CDR3 contains 19 residues. Trimming took 2 bases from V and 0 from J, leaving 17 bases between them. Germline V gene data show CDR1 as SEHNR and CDR2 as FQNEAQ (reference sequence). The CDR3 sequence is CASSLRGQAVTSGANVLTF. CDR3 in DNA: TGTGCCAGCAGCTTAAGAGGACAAGCAGTTACCTCTGGGGCCAACGTCCTGACTTTC. Together with reference TRBV7-9 and TRBJ2-6, the CDR3 gives the full variable domain: DTGVSQNPRHKITKRGQNVTFRCDPISEHNRLYWYRQTLGQGPEFLTYFQNEAQLEKSRLLSDRFSAERPKGSFSTLEIQRTEQGDSAMYLCASSLRGQAVTSGANVLTFGAGSRLTVL.

About this clone itself: Other DNA sequences in this sample translate to the same CDR3. The chain is built from TRBV18 and TRBJ1-2; D gene ambiguous. Trimming shortened V by 3 bases and J by 2 bases, and 7 bases separated the two germline ends. Per germline, CDR1 KGHSH and CDR2 LQKENI. There are 13 residues in the CDR3. Here the CDR3 reads CASSPGGNYGYTF. The CDR3, as DNA: TGTGCCAGCTCACCCGGCGGGAACTATGGCTACACCTTC.

V usage is TRBV27 and J usage is TRBJ1-6; no reliable D call. V was cut by 1 base and J by 10 bases, with 11 bases left in between. The CDR3 is 14 amino acids. Germline V CDR1 and CDR2: MNHEY, SMNVEV (reference sequence). The CDR3, as DNA: TGTGCCAGCAGTTTATGGGTCGCAGGATCACCCCTCCACTTT. This translates into CASSLWVAGSPLHF.